The clone carrying this T cell receptor beta chain appeared a few times. The antigen is not known. These data originate in a study of blood T cells in healthy people across ages. Study-wide results and caveats: Naive T cell percentage and TCR beta diversity correlated strongly. TCR beta diversity, measured per million T cells, fell in a roughly linear way with age. The long-lived group displayed more naive CD4+ cells, plus higher diversity, than the aged donors did.

Primed by a sample-barcoded 5' primer and a J-beta primer mix, a second PCR proceeded for 7 to 11 cycles. One entry per CDR3 protein, called by TCRdb with MiXCR from the 5' RACE reads. The sample shows about 1 million distinct CDR3 sequences, about 25% of them seen only once. This CDR3 comprises 14 residues. Germline values: CDR1 LNHDA, CDR2 SQIVND (reference sequence). Trimming stripped 5 bases from V and 8 bases from J, with 13 bases between. These data also featured in a second study, about T cells of mothers and their children. Per that study: Per 15 ul, 1.5 ug of RNA was used, with all extracted RNA going into cDNA synthesis.

The sample taken for sequencing was blood. This sequence originates from a girl aged 2-10 years in good health. This chain uses TRBV19 with TRBJ1-6; D is unresolved. The CDR3 coding sequence is TGTGCCAGTAGTCCGCAAGTGGGATATTCACCCCTCCACTTT. This codes for CASSPQVGYSPLHF.